This is a list of T cell receptor beta chains from one sample in a study of Graves' ophthalmopathy and Graves' hyperthyroidism. TCRdb passed the multiplex PCR reads through MiXCR, listing each CDR3 protein once. The sample records about 700,000 distinct CDR3 sequences, roughly 40% being singletons. The sample comprised peripheral blood. The receptors derive from an adult man with Graves' ophthalmopathy. CDR3s include the opening cysteine and the closing phenylalanine or tryptophan. A D gene is named only where the DNA matches it firmly. A row's size may be missing; if present it is once, few, many or a size class.

j_call d_call v_call clone_size cdr3_nt cdr3_aa
TRBJ2-7 - TRBV15 - TGTGCCTCCAGCAGAGACAGGAGCTCCACAGGGACCAGCTACGAGCAGTACTTC CASSRDRSSTGTSYEQYF
TRBJ2-6 - TRBV10-3 few TGTGCCAGCAGTTACGAACGCGGAACAGGGACTGGGGCCAACGTCCTGACTTTC CASSYERGTGTGANVLTF
TRBJ2-5 - TRBV10-1 - TGCGCCAGCAGCCGAGGGACGGAAAACCAAGAGACCCAGTACTTC CASSRGTENQETQYF
TRBJ2-2 - TRBV25-1 - TGTGCCAGCAGTGACTTAGAGGGGGCGGAGGGCACCGGGGAGCTGTTTTTT CASSDLEGAEGTGELFF
TRBJ2-5 - TRBV12-3/TRBV12-4 - TGTGCCAGCAGCATACACGACAGGCGGTTGACCCAGTACTTC CASSIHDRRLTQYF
TRBJ2-6 - TRBV25-1 few TGTGCCAGCAGTTCCTACGCCCCGGGACGGAGGATCTCTGGGGCCAACGTCCTGACTTTC CASSSYAPGRRISGANVLTF
TRBJ2-5 TRBD2 TRBV5-5 few TGTGCCAGCAGCCCCGGGACTAGCGGGGGGATCCAAGAGACCCAGTACTTC CASSPGTSGGIQETQYF
TRBJ2-5 - TRBV28 few TGTGCCAGCAACCCCGCAGGAGGAGGGGTCGAAGAGACCCAGTACTTC CASNPAGGGVEETQYF
TRBJ2-5 - TRBV6-6 few TGTGCCAGCAGTTACCGACCTGGAGAGACCCAGTACTTC CASSYRPGETQYF
TRBJ1-2 TRBD1 TRBV7-9 - TGTGCCAGCAGCCACCAGGGGGACTATGGCTACACCTTC CASSHQGDYGYTF
TRBJ1-2 - TRBV20-1 few TGCAGTGCTCTTCCAGCCATGGGAACTCCGATCTATGGCTACACCTTC CSALPAMGTPIYGYTF
TRBJ1-4 - TRBV29-1 many TGCAGCGTTGATGGCCCGAGCACTAATGAAAAACTGTTTTTT CSVDGPSTNEKLFF
TRBJ1-1 TRBD1 TRBV10-3 many TGTGCCGTCGCCGGGACAGGGGGCACTGAAGCTTTCTTT CAVAGTGGTEAFF
TRBJ2-7 - TRBV14 - TGTGCCAGCAGCCACCTAATTTCCGAGCAGTACTTC CASSHLISEQYF
TRBJ1-1 TRBD1 TRBV7-2 - TGTGCCAGCAGCTTGGACAGGGGGCGTTTTTGGTCGGGCACTGAAGCTTTCTTT CASSLDRGRFWSGTEAFF
TRBJ2-2 - TRBV29-1 few TGCAGCGTTGAAAGATCAGGGTTGCTTTCCGGGGAGCTGTTTTTT CSVERSGLLSGELFF
TRBJ1-1 - TRBV10-2 many TGCGCCAGCAGATATACAGTAAACACTGAAGCTTTCTTT CASRYTVNTEAFF